This passage covers 4 T cell receptor beta chains from one sample sequenced in a study of spatial heterogeneity in lung cancer. Indicated time point: sample taken at primary tumor resection. Whole RNA was taken from tumor, nontumor lung or frozen PBMC; it was then sequenced unsorted. TCRdb re-analysed the 5' RACE reads in MiXCR, keeping a single row per CDR3 protein. Of about 90,000 distinct CDR3 sequences in the sample, roughly 10% were seen once. Sequenced here: PBMCs, sampled at surgery. These receptors all come from a male donor with early-stage non-small cell lung cancer.

This clonotype was found a few times. This chain joins TRBV5-1 and TRBJ2-5; 10 bases agree with TRBD2. The CDR3 length is 14 residues. CDR1 is SGHRS and CDR2 is YFSETQ in the germline V gene. V gave up 1 base and J gave up 4 bases; unmatched junction bases: 1. CDR3 in amino acids: CASSLSGGAETQYF. The CDR3 nucleotides are TGCGCCAGCAGCTTGAGCGGGGGGGCAGAGACCCAGTACTTC.

For the CDR3, the DNA is TGTGCCAGCAGCACTACTGGCGGACATCTTTCCTTCTACGAGCAGTACTTC. Translating it yields CASSTTGGHLSFYEQYF. This sequence joins TRBV7-9 and TRBJ2-7; maybe TRBD1 (5 bases). Germline CDR1 SEHNR, CDR2 FQNEAQ (reference sequence). This CDR3 has 17 amino acids. The V end lost 5 bases, the J end lost 3 bases, and 23 bases lay between the germline ends.

The chain couples TRBV2 to TRBJ2-3; unclear D gene. The CDR3 is 11 residues long. V gave up 4 bases and J gave up 4 bases, with 3 bases separating them. Germline V gene data show CDR1 as SNHLY and CDR2 as FYNNEI. The DNA for the CDR3 is TGTGCCAGCAGTGTAGCAGATACGCAGTATTTT. As protein: CASSVADTQYF.

Many counts were recorded for this clonotype. This rearrangement joins TRBV20-1 to TRBJ1-1; 8 positions agree with TRBD1. CDR1 DFQATT and CDR2 SNEGSKA come from the germline V gene (reference sequence). The CDR3 consists of 17 residues. V lost 0 bases to trimming and J lost 5 bases; unmatched junction nucleotides: 14. DNA of the CDR3: TGCAGTGCTAGAGACTCCGGACAGGGTTCGAGATGGACTGAAGCTTTCTTT. As protein: CSARDSGQGSRWTEAFF.